One sample yielded the 18 T cell receptor beta chains listed below, sequenced in a study of blood T cell repertoires in COVID-19. Method: immunoSEQ multiplex PCR; TCRdb's copy keeps in-frame clones and lacks some. This table has about 100,000 clones, roughly 89% appearing once. Sample: peripheral blood. These receptors were taken from a human donor with COVID-19, enrolled during active disease. The donor label of this sample is uncertain.

The chain uses TRBV3-1 (or the pseudogene TRBV3-2) and TRBJ1-6; a weak D match, TRBD1 (5 bases). The germline CDR1 and CDR2 sequences are LGHDT and YNNKEL (reference sequence). The germline V and J ends were trimmed by 6 bases and 9 bases, with 18 bases remaining between them. The CDR3 spans 15 residues. CDR3 amino acids: CASSPTQGFGSPLHF. CDR3 nucleotides: TGTGCCAGCAGTCCTACCCAGGGTTTTGGTTCACCCCTCCACTTT.

This sequence joins TRBV6-7 and TRBJ1-6; weak D call: TRBD1 (5 bases). TRBV6-7 is given ORF status, its function remaining uncertain. Trimming stripped 6 bases from V and 7 bases from J, with 10 bases between. The CDR3 contains 13 residues. The CDR3 DNA reads TGTGCCAGCAGGAAGGGGTTAAATTCACCCCTCCACTTT. Amino acids: CASRKGLNSPLHF.

In its sample, this clone was seen once. This chain connects TRBV19 to TRBJ1-5; 10 positions agree with TRBD1. V shed 4 bases, J shed 4 bases, and the junction held 4 bases outside the gene matches. Per germline, CDR1 LNHDA and CDR2 SQIVND (reference sequence). The CDR3 sequence is 15 residues long. CDR3 sequence reads: CASSRQDRGNQPQHF. The CDR3 DNA reads TGTGCCAGTAGTAGGCAGGACAGGGGGAATCAGCCCCAGCATTTT.

This chain joins TRBV5-1 and TRBJ1-1; 7 nucleotides line up with TRBD1. CDR1 is SGHRS and CDR2 is YFSETQ in the germline V gene. Trimming took 4 bases from V and 3 from J; bases not matched to a gene: 3. CDR3 length: 13 amino acids. CDR3: CASSRQGDTEAFF. CDR3 bases: TGCGCCAGCAGCAGGCAGGGGGACACTGAAGCTTTCTTT.

This chain links TRBV11-3 with TRBJ1-1; D possibly corresponds to TRBD1 (6 bases). Deletions cut 4 bases from V and 6 bases from J, with 12 bases between. The CDR3 is 13 amino acids. The germline V gene encodes CDR1 SGHNT and CDR2 YENEEA. The CDR3 region is CASSSGVLAEAFF. CDR3 bases: TGTGCCAGCAGCTCAGGGGTTCTCGCTGAAGCTTTCTTT. The variable domain in full, completed from reference TRBV11-3 and TRBJ1-1, reads EAGVVQSPRYKIIEKKQPVAFWCNPISGHNTLYWYLQNLGQGPELLIRYENEEAVDDSQLPKDRFSAERLKGVDSTLKIQPAELGDSAVYLCASSSGVLAEAFFGQGTRLTVV.

The chain is built from TRBV19 and TRBJ2-3, with TRBD1 matching 10 bases. The CDR3 has 15 amino acids. Germline CDR1 LNHDA, CDR2 SQIVND (reference sequence). The trim removed 6 bases at V and 3 bases at J, leaving 6 bases unmatched. CDR3 DNA: TGTGCCAGTAGGACAGGGGGCTTGGGGACAGATACGCAGTATTTT. This translates into CASRTGGLGTDTQYF. Using reference TRBV19 and TRBJ2-3 for the parts outside the CDR3, the full variable domain is DGGITQSPKYLFRKEGQNVTLSCEQNLNHDAMYWYRQDPGQGLRLIYYSQIVNDFQKGDIAEGYSVSREKKESFPLTVTSAQKNPTAFYLCASRTGGLGTDTQYFGPGTRLTVL.

This clone was detected only a few times. The rearrangement joins TRBV19 to TRBJ1-2, with 9 bases aligning to TRBD1. With V trimmed by 6 bases and J by 5 bases, 7 bases remained unmatched. The CDR3 totals 14 residues. Germline-derived CDR1 and CDR2 are LNHDA and SQIVND (reference sequence). CDR3 in amino acids: CASRGQGVRYGYTF. The CDR3 nucleotides read TGTGCCAGTAGGGGACAGGGTGTGAGGTATGGCTACACCTTC.

The chain has TRBV6-5 and TRBJ2-7; TRBD2 matches at 7 bases. V trimming: 8 bases; J trimming: 6 bases; junction bases outside the gene matches: 10. The CDR3 sequence is 13 residues long. CDR1 is MNHEY, CDR2 SVGAGI, per germline. Written as DNA, the CDR3 is TGTGCCAGCCTGGGACTATCCCCATCCGAGCAGTACTTC. The encoded protein is CASLGLSPSEQYF.

J is TRBJ2-1 and V is TRBV19; 7 bases agree with TRBD1. The CDR3 runs 14 residues. The trim removed 5 bases at V and 5 bases at J, leaving 6 bases unmatched. CDR1 LNHDA and CDR2 SQIVND come from the germline V gene (reference sequence). This chain's CDR3 is CASSPRTGHNEQFF. The CDR3 nucleotides read TGTGCCAGTAGTCCAAGGACAGGCCACAATGAGCAGTTCTTC. Drawing the rest from reference TRBV19 and TRBJ2-1, the complete variable domain is DGGITQSPKYLFRKEGQNVTLSCEQNLNHDAMYWYRQDPGQGLRLIYYSQIVNDFQKGDIAEGYSVSREKKESFPLTVTSAQKNPTAFYLCASSPRTGHNEQFFGPGTRLTVL.

The J gene is TRBJ1-2, the V gene TRBV3-1 (or the pseudogene TRBV3-2); D is undetermined. V lost 0 bases and J 8 bases, leaving 7 bases between the germline ends. The CDR3 is made up of 12 amino acids. Germline V gene lookup returns CDR1 LGHDT and CDR2 YNNKEL (reference sequence). The CDR3 sequence: CASSQEEWGYTF. The CDR3 DNA sequence: TGTGCCAGCAGCCAAGAAGAGTGGGGCTACACCTTC.

The sample holds a few counts of this clone. The junction does not match germline at one end; this may be a read error. Other DNA variants within this sample encode the same CDR3. The chain is built from TRBV13 and TRBJ1-1; 11 positions match TRBD1. CDR3 length equals 15 residues. From germline, CDR1 is PRHDT and CDR2 FYEKMQ (reference sequence). CDR3 bases: TGTGCCCGCAGCTTCGGGGGACAGGGGGGGACTGAAGCTTTCTTT. This sequence encodes CARSFGGQGGTEAFF. The entire variable domain, with the rest obtained from reference TRBV13 and TRBJ1-1, is as follows: AAGVIQSPRHLIKEKRETATLKCYPIPRHDTVYWYQQGPGQDPQFLISFYEKMQSDKGSIPDRFSAQQFSDYHSELNMSSLELGDSALYFCARSFGGQGGTEAFFGQGTRLTVV.

The rearrangement links TRBV10-2 to TRBJ2-1; TRBD2 matches 13 bases. CDR3 length equals 15 residues. Per the germline V gene, CDR1 is WSHSY and CDR2 is SAAADI. With V trimmed by 6 bases and J by 5 bases, 4 bases remained unmatched. The CDR3 bases are TGCGCCAGCAGAAGGACTAGCGGGAGCGACAATGAGCAGTTCTTC. This encodes CASRRTSGSDNEQFF.

The J gene is TRBJ2-3, the V gene TRBV7-9, with 7 bases lining up with TRBD1. The length of the CDR3 is 16 residues. Germline V gene sequence: CDR1 SEHNR, CDR2 FQNEAQ (reference sequence). J lost 0 bases, V lost 5 bases, and 8 bases had no gene match. The CDR3 sequence is CASSPRGQTSTDTQYF. The CDR3 DNA follows: TGTGCCAGCAGCCCGAGGGGACAGACGAGCACAGATACGCAGTATTTT.

The rearrangement uses TRBV6-5 and TRBJ1-4; no clear D. V gave up 7 bases and J gave up 10 bases, with 13 bases separating them. The germline V gene has CDR1 MNHEY and CDR2 SVGAGI. This CDR3 is 12 amino acids long. For the CDR3, the DNA is TGTGCCAGCATGGGCAGAGCAGGAAAACTGTTTTTT. Protein product: CASMGRAGKLFF.

The rearrangement joins TRBV12-3 or TRBV12-4 to TRBJ2-7; a weak D match, TRBD2 (5 bases). Trimming left V 5 bases short and J 6 bases short, with 8 bases between. The CDR3 has 11 residues. In nucleotides, the CDR3 is TGTGCCAGCAGTCTTAGCGCCGAGCAGTACTTC. This sequence encodes CASSLSAEQYF.

This chain connects TRBV28 to TRBJ1-5; D not resolved. The germline V gene encodes CDR1 MDHEN and CDR2 SYDVKM. V lost 6 bases, J lost 4 bases, and 19 bases lay in between. This CDR3 is 16 amino acids long. The CDR3 DNA reads TGTGCCAGCAGGATCCCCGGGGTTCAGGAAAATCAGCCCCAGCATTTT. Translated: CASRIPGVQENQPQHF.

V gene TRBV7-9 combines with J gene TRBJ1-4, with D maybe TRBD1 (5 bases). V dropped 5 bases and J dropped 5 bases, with 15 bases sitting between them. The CDR3 consists of 15 residues. Germline CDR1 reads SEHNR; CDR2 reads FQNEAQ (reference sequence). In DNA form, the CDR3 reads TGTGCCAGCAGCCTGGGCAGGGCAGGGAATGAAAAACTGTTTTTT. Translation: CASSLGRAGNEKLFF.

This chain uses TRBV30 with TRBJ1-5; a weak D match, TRBD1 (6 bases). V was cut by 2 bases and J by 0 bases, with 20 bases left in between. Per the germline V gene, CDR1 is GTSNPN and CDR2 is SVGIG (reference sequence). The CDR3 runs 18 residues. Written as DNA, the CDR3 is TGTGCCTGGAGTCCACGGCCCGGGGGGCGGAATAGCAATCAGCCCCAGCATTTT. Its translation is CAWSPRPGGRNSNQPQHF.